This T cell receptor beta chain was recorded in a study of T-cell memory formation after mild COVID-19. About the study: The TCR clusters were mostly specific to one donor.

This clonotype was observed many times. The CDR3 consists of 16 residues. Germline V gene sequence: CDR1 KGHDR, CDR2 SFDVKD. With 0 bases clipped from V and 0 bases from J, the junction kept 1 base outside the gene matches. Barcoded TCR alpha and TCR beta cDNA libraries with UMIs came from 5'RACE using constant-segment primers. In TCRdb, the 5' RACE reads were re-called with MiXCR into one record per CDR3 protein. Of fewer than 700,000 distinct CDR3 sequences in the sample, under 20% were seen once. This chain joins TRBV24-1 and TRBJ2-1; 7 bases are shared with TRBD2. Specimen: PBMCs or a T cell subset sorted from them (not recorded which). This TCR derives from an adult woman who had mild COVID-19 (a few samples of this study predate the infection). Cell type and time point are not known. CDR3 DNA: TGTGCCACCAGTGATTTGGGCGGGAGCTCCTACAATGAGCAGTTCTTC. It is translated as CATSDLGGSSYNEQFF.